Shown below are 29 T cell receptor beta chains from a single sample sequenced in a study of CD8+ T cells in alopecia areata. cDNA prepared by RNA extraction and subsequent reverse transcription served as the template for sequencing. Repertoires were generated with immunoSEQ multiplex PCR, while TCRdb's copy carries only in-frame clones and drops some. This table holds some 150,000 clones, 45% to 60% found once. Sequenced material: CD8+ T cells sorted from blood, taken at week 0. The source of these receptors is a human donor with alopecia areata.

This clone turned up a few times. CDR3 in DNA: TGTGCTAGTGGTTCGGACAGCAATAATGAAAAACTGTTTTTT. This translates into CASGSDSNNEKLFF. This chain connects TRBV12-5 to TRBJ1-4; a weak D match, TRBD1 (6 bases). Germline CDR1 LGHNT, CDR2 FRNRAP. The CDR3 totals 14 residues. Trimming took 4 bases from V and 4 from J, leaving 10 bases between them. The whole variable domain, remainder taken from reference TRBV12-5 and TRBJ1-4, is DARVTQTPRHKVTEMGQEVTMRCQPILGHNTVFWYRQTMMQGLELLAYFRNRAPLDDSGMPKDRFSAEMPDATLATLKIQPSEPRDSAVYFCASGSDSNNEKLFFGSGTQLSVL.

This clone appeared a single time. This chain joins TRBV5-6 and TRBJ2-1; D call uncertain. Trimming stripped 0 bases from V and 0 bases from J, with 19 bases between. This CDR3 is 19 amino acids long. The V gene's germline CDR1 is SGHDT and CDR2 YYEEEE. The CDR3 reads CASSLANGIGYSSYNEQFF. CDR3 coding DNA: TGTGCCAGCAGCTTGGCGAACGGTATAGGGTATAGCTCCTACAATGAGCAGTTCTTC.

The chain couples TRBV13 to TRBJ2-3, with D unresolved. There are 13 residues in the CDR3. Germline loops: CDR1 PRHDT, CDR2 FYEKMQ (reference sequence). The V and J ends lost 4 bases and 5 bases respectively, with 10 bases between them. In nucleotides, the CDR3 is TGTGCCAGCAGCTCGAGCGTGGGAGATACGCAGTATTTT. Translated, it gives CASSSSVGDTQYF. Full variable domain (missing parts from reference TRBV13 and TRBJ2-3): AAGVIQSPRHLIKEKRETATLKCYPIPRHDTVYWYQQGPGQDPQFLISFYEKMQSDKGSIPDRFSAQQFSDYHSELNMSSLELGDSALYFCASSSSVGDTQYFGPGTRLTVL.

The table lists this clone with a few counts. The chain recombines TRBV19 with TRBJ1-1, with a weak D call TRBD1 (5 bases). Germline-derived CDR1 and CDR2 are LNHDA and SQIVND (reference sequence). V was shortened by 6 bases and J by 1 base, with 15 bases between the two germline ends. The CDR3 spans 15 residues. The CDR3 loop is CASSDSPNQNTEAFF. CDR3 in DNA: TGTGCCAGTAGCGACAGCCCGAACCAGAACACTGAAGCTTTCTTT. The full variable domain, with the rest looked up from reference TRBV19 and TRBJ1-1, is DGGITQSPKYLFRKEGQNVTLSCEQNLNHDAMYWYRQDPGQGLRLIYYSQIVNDFQKGDIAEGYSVSREKKESFPLTVTSAQKNPTAFYLCASSDSPNQNTEAFFGQGTRLTVV.

The chain employs TRBV29-1 and TRBJ1-2; D is perhaps TRBD1 (5 bases). Germline CDR1 is SQVTM and CDR2 is ANQGSEA. The CDR3 has 13 residues. V was clipped by 6 bases and J by 3 bases, with 14 bases between them. This CDR3 reads CSVDRRGDYGYTF. As DNA, the CDR3 is TGCAGCGTGGATAGGAGAGGGGACTATGGCTACACCTTC.

As regards this clone: This CDR3 is also generated by other DNA sequences in the sample. CDR3 sequence: CASSLHSNQPQHF. The CDR3 DNA is TGTGCCAGCAGCTTGCATAGCAATCAGCCCCAGCATTTT. The chain combines TRBV7-8 with TRBJ1-5; D is undetermined. The CDR3 has 13 residues. Trimming cost V 3 bases and J 0 bases, with 3 bases left between them. Per germline, CDR1 SGHVS and CDR2 FQNEAQ.

This clone was seen just once. The V call is TRBV11-2, the J call TRBJ1-1; possibly TRBD1 for D (5 bases). This CDR3 has 13 amino acids. The V end was cut by 1 base, the J end by 6 bases, with 9 bases between. Germline CDR1 SGHAT, CDR2 FQNNGV. CDR3 loop: CASSLVVRAEAFF. The DNA of the CDR3 is TGTGCCAGCAGCTTAGTTGTCAGGGCTGAAGCTTTCTTT.

V gene TRBV2 combines with J gene TRBJ2-7, with D possibly matching TRBD2 (5 bases). Trimming took 7 bases from V and 0 from J, leaving 16 bases between them. Germline assignment: CDR1 SNHLY and CDR2 FYNNEI. The CDR3 is 15 amino acids. This CDR3 reads CASNPVDGLSYEQYF. CDR3 bases: TGTGCCAGCAACCCAGTCGACGGACTCTCCTACGAGCAGTACTTC.

This rearrangement joins TRBV20-1 to TRBJ1-2, with D hard to call. The CDR3 sequence is 9 residues long. CDR1 is DFQATT, CDR2 SNEGSKA, per germline (reference sequence). With 4 bases removed from V and 8 bases from J, the gap between germline ends came to 5 bases. In DNA form, the CDR3 reads TGCAGTGCTAAGCGAGGCTACACCTTC. Protein sequence: CSAKRGYTF.

A word on this clone: The identical CDR3 is also encoded by other nucleotide sequences in the sample. V is TRBV4-3 and J is TRBJ1-1; a possible D gene is TRBD1 (5 bases). Germline CDR1 LGHNA, CDR2 YSLEER. CDR3 length: 15 amino acids. The V end was cut by 0 bases, the J end by 0 bases, with 8 bases between. For the CDR3, the DNA is TGCGCCAGCAGCCAAGACGGGGGAATGAACACTGAAGCTTTCTTT. This sequence encodes CASSQDGGMNTEAFF.

The rearrangement joins TRBV5-6 to TRBJ2-3; TRBD1 might be the D (6 bases). The ends were cut back, 3 bases at V and 8 bases at J, with 10 bases in the middle. This CDR3 region has 12 residues. CDR1 is SGHDT, CDR2 YYEEEE, per germline. CDR3 coding DNA: TGTGCCAGCAGCTATGCAGGGGTTACGCAGTATTTT. The encoded protein is CASSYAGVTQYF.

V gene TRBV4-3 combines with J gene TRBJ2-1, with D possibly matching TRBD1 (5 bases). Trimming removed 2 bases from V and 7 bases from J, with 9 bases in between. Germline loops: CDR1 LGHNA, CDR2 YSLEER. This CDR3 comprises 13 residues. The DNA of the CDR3 is TGCGCCAGCAGCCAAACACAGGAAAATGAGCAGTTCTTC. Translated: CASSQTQENEQFF.

This sequence joins TRBV7-2 and TRBJ2-5, with D possibly being TRBD2 (6 bases). The CDR3 has 14 residues. V was shortened by 1 base and J by 3 bases, with 9 bases between the two germline ends. Per the germline V gene, CDR1 is SGHTA and CDR2 is FQGNSA. The CDR3 loop is CASSLGWGEETQYF. Written as DNA, the CDR3 is TGTGCCAGCAGCTTAGGGTGGGGGGAAGAGACCCAGTACTTC.

The V call is TRBV4-3, the J call TRBJ2-7, with 8 nucleotides matching TRBD1. Germline CDR1 and CDR2: LGHNA and YSLEER. The V and J ends lost 0 bases and 0 bases, in that order; junction bases with no gene match: 13. The CDR3 is 19 amino acids. CDR3 bases: TGCGCCAGCAGCCAAGATCAGATAGGAGGACAGGGACTCTCCTACGAGCAGTACTTC. Encoded protein: CASSQDQIGGQGLSYEQYF.

This clone was found a few times. The CDR3, as DNA: TGCGCCAGCAGCCAAGATCGTAGCGGGCAGCCCCAGCATTTT. The encoded protein is CASSQDRSGQPQHF. This chain connects TRBV4-1 to TRBJ1-5; D not resolved. Trimming took off 0 bases at V and 7 bases at J, with 10 bases between the two ends. The CDR3 is made up of 14 amino acids. CDR1 and CDR2 (germline): MGHRA, YSYEKL.

V usage is TRBV29-1 and J usage is TRBJ1-1; D call uncertain. V lost 6 bases and J 2 bases, leaving 10 bases between the germline ends. Per germline, CDR1 SQVTM and CDR2 ANQGSEA. This CDR3 contains 12 residues. The CDR3 region is CSVIEGNTEAFF. The DNA of the CDR3 is TGCAGCGTCATCGAGGGTAACACTGAAGCTTTCTTT.

This chain connects TRBV15 to TRBJ1-5, with unresolved D. V lost 0 bases and J 2 bases, leaving 5 bases between the germline ends. Germline values: CDR1 LNHNV, CDR2 YYDKDF (reference sequence). CDR3 length: 14 residues. CDR3 DNA: TGTGCCACCAGCAGAGAGAGTGGCAATCAGCCCCAGCATTTT. Protein product: CATSRESGNQPQHF. Using reference TRBV15 and TRBJ1-5 for the parts outside the CDR3, the full variable domain is DAMVIQNPRYQVTQFGKPVTLSCSQTLNHNVMYWYQQKSSQAPKLLFHYYDKDFNNEADTPDNFQSRRPNTSFCFLDIRSPGLGDTAMYLCATSRESGNQPQHFGDGTRLSIL.

V gene TRBV20-1 combines with J gene TRBJ2-3; D remains unclear. Germline V CDR1 and CDR2: DFQATT, SNEGSKA (reference sequence). This CDR3 has 10 residues. V lost 5 bases and J 5 bases, leaving 5 bases between the germline ends. CDR3 protein: CSAPLDTQYF. CDR3 in DNA: TGCAGTGCTCCATTAGATACGCAGTATTTT.

This chain links TRBV23-1 with TRBJ1-1; 7 positions agree with TRBD1. TRBV23-1 is an ORF, and what it does is uncertain. This CDR3 region has 15 residues. Trimming removed 2 bases from V and 0 bases from J; junction bases left unmatched: 3. Here the CDR3 reads CASSQAGTVNTEAFF. The DNA of the CDR3 is TGCGCCAGCAGTCAAGCTGGGACAGTGAACACTGAAGCTTTCTTT.

The chain uses TRBV30 and TRBJ2-4, with D perhaps matching TRBD2 (6 bases). V was cut by 1 base and J by 8 bases, with 12 bases left in between. The CDR3 is made up of 13 amino acids. The germline CDR1 and CDR2 sequences are GTSNPN and SVGIG (reference sequence). The CDR3 sequence is CAWSGQRGDIQYF. Written as DNA, the CDR3 is TGTGCCTGGAGTGGACAGCGCGGGGACATTCAGTACTTC.

This clone was seen at least ten times. The rearrangement joins TRBV6-4 to TRBJ2-5, with D possibly TRBD2 on 6 matching bases. Germline-derived CDR1 and CDR2 are MRHNA and SNTAGT. This CDR3 has 14 amino acids. Deletions cut 2 bases from V and 2 bases from J, with 9 bases between. The DNA for the CDR3 is TGTGCCAGCAGTGACCGGGCGGGGCAAGAGACCCAGTACTTC. Encoded protein: CASSDRAGQETQYF.

This clone showed up just a few times. The gene calls are TRBV29-1 and TRBJ1-2, with 7 nucleotides matching TRBD1. CDR3 size: 13 residues. The V gene's germline CDR1 is SQVTM and CDR2 ANQGSEA. The trim removed 7 bases at V and 0 bases at J, leaving 5 bases unmatched. CDR3 in amino acids: CSAKGQTNYGYTF. In nucleotides, the CDR3 is TGCAGCGCTAAGGGACAGACTAACTATGGCTACACCTTC. Supplemented by reference TRBV29-1 and TRBJ1-2, the full variable domain reads SAVISQKPSRDICQRGTSLTIQCQVDSQVTMMFWYRQQPGQSLTLIATANQGSEATYESGFVIDKFPISRPNLTFSTLTVSNMSPEDSSIYLCSAKGQTNYGYTFGSGTRLTVV.

The chain carries TRBV25-1 and TRBJ1-4; D call uncertain. In germline, CDR1 is MGHDK, CDR2 SYGVNS. V dropped 3 bases and J dropped 0 bases, with 8 bases sitting between them. The CDR3 loop spans 15 amino acids. This CDR3 reads CASSDPGTTNEKLFF. Written as DNA, the CDR3 is TGTGCCAGCAGTGATCCGGGAACAACTAATGAAAAACTGTTTTTT.

In its sample, this clone ranks as medium-sized. This rearrangement joins TRBV29-1 to TRBJ2-7; D may be TRBD2 (6 bases). CDR3 length: 12 residues. Trimming left V 3 bases short and J 0 bases short, with 6 bases between. The germline V gene has CDR1 SQVTM and CDR2 ANQGSEA. CDR3: CSVETSSYEQYF. The CDR3 bases are TGCAGCGTTGAGACTAGCTCCTACGAGCAGTACTTC.

This clone was detected a few times. The rearrangement links TRBV5-6 to TRBJ2-7, with 10 bases fitting TRBD1. The trim removed 4 bases at V and 13 bases at J, leaving 5 bases unmatched. Germline-derived CDR1 and CDR2 are SGHDT and YYEEEE. The CDR3 covers 11 residues. In nucleotides, the CDR3 is TGTGCCAGCAGCCCCGGGACAGGGGAATACTTC. Its translation: CASSPGTGEYF. The variable domain in full, with the rest retrieved from reference TRBV5-6 and TRBJ2-7, is DAGVTQSPTHLIKTRGQQVTLRCSPKSGHDTVSWYQQALGQGPQFIFQYYEEEERQRGNFPDRFSGHQFPNYSSELNVNALLLGDSALYLCASSPGTGEYFGPGTRLTVT.

The J gene is TRBJ1-2, the V gene TRBV5-6; no firm D call. The V gene's germline CDR1 is SGHDT and CDR2 YYEEEE. V was trimmed by 0 bases and J by 2 bases, leaving 14 bases between them. The CDR3 totals 16 residues. CDR3 region: CASSLESSYLNYGYTF. CDR3 DNA: TGTGCCAGCAGCTTGGAGTCCTCTTACCTCAACTATGGCTACACCTTC.

The chain joins TRBV13 to TRBJ2-3; D perhaps matches TRBD2 (5 bases). CDR3 length: 16 residues. Germline CDR1 is PRHDT and CDR2 is FYEKMQ (reference sequence). V was pared by 8 bases and J by 2 bases, with 20 bases between. CDR3 protein: CASENQDSDNTDTQYF. The CDR3 DNA sequence: TGTGCCAGCGAGAACCAGGACTCAGATAACACAGATACGCAGTATTTT.

The rearrangement uses TRBV23-1 and TRBJ1-5; 7 nucleotides match TRBD1. TRBV23-1 is flagged as an ORF with uncertain function. Trimming at V came to 3 bases and at J to 5 bases, leaving 7 bases not matched to a gene. This CDR3 region has 15 residues. CDR3 sequence (DNA): TGCGCCAGCAGTCATAACAGGGGAGGACATCAGCCCCAGCATTTT. Encoded protein: CASSHNRGGHQPQHF.

In this sample, this clone turned up once. The chain combines TRBV4-1 with TRBJ2-3; TRBD2 matches 10 bases. The junction had 12 bases not matched to a gene; V was cut back by 0 bases and J by 0 bases. CDR3 length equals 20 residues. Per germline, CDR1 MGHRA and CDR2 YSYEKL. CDR3 region: CASSQEFASGGRGSTDTQYF. The CDR3 DNA is TGCGCCAGCAGCCAAGAATTCGCTAGCGGGGGCCGAGGGAGCACAGATACGCAGTATTTT.